This T cell receptor beta chain was documented in a study of blood T cell repertoires in COVID-19. Study information: The study drew acute and convalescent COVID-19 samples from the United States, Italy and Spain. Sources were T cells, B-cell-depleted T cells, or PBMCs; the material itself was cDNA or gDNA.

The CDR3 has 15 amino acids. CDR1 and CDR2 from the germline V gene are MNHEY and SVGAGI. The junction had 7 bases not matched to a gene; V was cut back by 7 bases and J by 6 bases. Source study methods: Reference gene primers were amplified, and this amplification served to estimate nucleated cell counts. Generated by immunoSEQ multiplex PCR, the TCRdb table keeps only in-frame clones and is missing some. D and trimming were read from the DNA, whereas the V and J calls and clone size are those reported in that table. The data show about 240,000 clones, roughly 87% seen once. The sequence came from a man in his 60s who had recovered from COVID-19. This chain links TRBV6-5 with TRBJ1-5; 12 bases agree with TRBD1. The specimen sequenced was peripheral blood. The CDR3 DNA reads TGTGCCAGCACTTGGGGACAGGGGGCCCCTCAGCCCCAGCATTTT. The encoded protein is CASTWGQGAPQPQHF.